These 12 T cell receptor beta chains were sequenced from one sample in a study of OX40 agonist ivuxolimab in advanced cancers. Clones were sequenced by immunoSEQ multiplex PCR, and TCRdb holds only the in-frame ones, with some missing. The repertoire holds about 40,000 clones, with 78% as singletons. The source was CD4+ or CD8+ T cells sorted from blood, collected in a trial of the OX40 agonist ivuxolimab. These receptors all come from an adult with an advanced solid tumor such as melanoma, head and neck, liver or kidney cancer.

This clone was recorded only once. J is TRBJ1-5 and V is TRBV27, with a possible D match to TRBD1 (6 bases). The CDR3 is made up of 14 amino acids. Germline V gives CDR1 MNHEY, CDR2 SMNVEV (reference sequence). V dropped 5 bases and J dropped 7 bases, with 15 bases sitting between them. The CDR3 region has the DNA TGTGCCAGCAGTCTACAGGGTTTCCAGCAGCCCCAGCATTTT. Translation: CASSLQGFQQPQHF.

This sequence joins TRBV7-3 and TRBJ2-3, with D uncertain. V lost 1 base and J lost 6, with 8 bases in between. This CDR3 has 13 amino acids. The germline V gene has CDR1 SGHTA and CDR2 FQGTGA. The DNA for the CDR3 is TGTGCCAGCAGCTTAAATCAGGCTGATACGCAGTATTTT. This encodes CASSLNQADTQYF.

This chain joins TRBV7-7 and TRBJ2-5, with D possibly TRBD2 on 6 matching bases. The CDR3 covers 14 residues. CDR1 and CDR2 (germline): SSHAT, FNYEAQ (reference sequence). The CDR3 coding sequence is TGTGCTAGCGCCCTTGGGGGGAGCCAAGAGACCCAGTACTTC. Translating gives CASALGGSQETQYF.

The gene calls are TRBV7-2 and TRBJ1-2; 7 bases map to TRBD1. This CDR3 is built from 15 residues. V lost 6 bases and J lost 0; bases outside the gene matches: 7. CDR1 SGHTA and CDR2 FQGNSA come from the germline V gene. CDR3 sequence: CASRERDSPNYGYTF. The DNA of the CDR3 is TGTGCCAGCAGGGAGCGGGACAGCCCTAACTATGGCTACACCTTC. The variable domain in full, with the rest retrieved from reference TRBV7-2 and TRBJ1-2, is GAGVSQSPSNKVTEKGKDVELRCDPISGHTALYWYRQSLGQGLEFLIYFQGNSAPDKSGLPSDRFSAERTGGSVSTLTIQRTQQEDSAVYLCASRERDSPNYGYTFGSGTRLTVV.

CDR3 sequence: CAIDGDQAGNTIYF. Here the CDR3 DNA reads TGTGCCATCGACGGGGATCAGGCTGGAAACACCATATATTTT. The rearrangement uses TRBV10-3 and TRBJ1-3; no definite D call. The V gene's germline CDR1 is ENHRY and CDR2 SYGVKD. The CDR3 totals 14 residues. V was pared by 8 bases and J by 2 bases, with 13 bases between.

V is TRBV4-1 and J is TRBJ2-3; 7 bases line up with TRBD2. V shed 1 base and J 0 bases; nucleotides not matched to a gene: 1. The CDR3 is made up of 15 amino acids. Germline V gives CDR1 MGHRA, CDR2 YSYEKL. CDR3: CASSQGRGSTDTQYF. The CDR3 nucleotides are TGCGCCAGCAGCCAAGGGCGGGGGAGCACAGATACGCAGTATTTT.

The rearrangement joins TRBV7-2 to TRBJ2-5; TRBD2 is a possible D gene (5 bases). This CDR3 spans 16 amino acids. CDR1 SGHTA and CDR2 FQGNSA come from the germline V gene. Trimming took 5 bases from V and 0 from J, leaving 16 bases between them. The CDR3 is CASSIRSSGYQETQYF. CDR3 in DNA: TGTGCCAGCAGCATACGTTCCTCGGGGTACCAAGAGACCCAGTACTTC.

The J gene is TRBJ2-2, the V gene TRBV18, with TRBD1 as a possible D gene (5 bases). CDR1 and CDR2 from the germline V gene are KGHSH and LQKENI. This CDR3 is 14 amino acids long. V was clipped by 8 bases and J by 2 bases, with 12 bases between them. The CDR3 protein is CASTSGYNTGELFF. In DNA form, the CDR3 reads TGTGCCAGCACATCAGGGTATAACACCGGGGAGCTGTTTTTT.

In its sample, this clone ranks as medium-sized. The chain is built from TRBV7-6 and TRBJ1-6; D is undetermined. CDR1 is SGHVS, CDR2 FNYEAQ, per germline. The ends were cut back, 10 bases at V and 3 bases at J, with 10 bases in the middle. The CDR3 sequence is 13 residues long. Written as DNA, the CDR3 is TGTGCCACCCGGACGGACTATAATTCACCCCTCCACTTT. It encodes CATRTDYNSPLHF. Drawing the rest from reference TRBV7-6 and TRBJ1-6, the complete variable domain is GAGVSQSPRYKVTKRGQDVALRCDPISGHVSLYWYRQALGQGPEFLTYFNYEAQQDKSGLPNDRFSAERPEGSISTLTIQRTEQRDSAMYRCATRTDYNSPLHFGNGTRLTVT.

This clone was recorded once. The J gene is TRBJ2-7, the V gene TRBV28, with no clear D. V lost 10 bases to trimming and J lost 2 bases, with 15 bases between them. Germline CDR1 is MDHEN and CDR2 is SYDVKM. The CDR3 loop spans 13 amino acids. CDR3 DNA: TGTGCCACCTCCCGTCCGGGTACCTACGAGCAGTACTTC. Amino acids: CATSRPGTYEQYF.

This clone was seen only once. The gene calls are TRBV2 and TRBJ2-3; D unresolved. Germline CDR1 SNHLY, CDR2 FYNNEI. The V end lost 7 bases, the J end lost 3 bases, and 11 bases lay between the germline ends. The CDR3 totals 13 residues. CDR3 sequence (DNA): TGTGCCAGCATGGATGCAGAGACAGATACGCAGTATTTT. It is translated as CASMDAETDTQYF.

This CDR3 is CASSQGRSTGTEAFF. CDR3 bases: TGCGCCAGCAGCCAAGGTCGATCCACGGGTACTGAAGCTTTCTTT. The V gene is TRBV4-1, the J gene TRBJ1-1; D ambiguous. There are 15 residues in the CDR3. CDR1 and CDR2 (germline): MGHRA, YSYEKL. V dropped 1 base and J dropped 5 bases, with 14 bases sitting between them.